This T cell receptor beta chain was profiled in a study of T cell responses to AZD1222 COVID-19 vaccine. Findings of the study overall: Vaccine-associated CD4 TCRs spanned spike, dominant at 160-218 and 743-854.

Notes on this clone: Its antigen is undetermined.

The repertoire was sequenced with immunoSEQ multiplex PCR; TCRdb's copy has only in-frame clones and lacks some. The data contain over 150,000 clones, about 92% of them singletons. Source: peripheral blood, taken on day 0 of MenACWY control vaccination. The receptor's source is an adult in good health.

Here the CDR3 reads CASKGDAGGEQYF. Written as DNA, the CDR3 is TGTGCCAGTAAGGGAGATGCAGGGGGCGAGCAGTACTTC. The chain recombines TRBV6-6 with TRBJ2-7, with TRBD1 identical over 7 bases. Per the germline V gene, CDR1 is MNHNY and CDR2 is SVGAGI (reference sequence). Trimming at V came to 9 bases and at J to 6 bases, leaving 11 bases not matched to a gene. This CDR3 is 13 amino acids long.